This T cell receptor (beta chain) was documented in a study of T-cell reconstitution after alpha-beta-depleted transplantation in children. Overall study findings and caveats: Surviving recipient T cells and thymic progenitors underlay high day-60 TCRbeta diversity in some patients. Several hundred expanded graft clones reportedly were the source of alpha-beta T cells about two months after transplant. Fresh T-cell production supplied most of the T-cell counts and diversity seen one year after transplant.

Concerning this clonotype itself: Its antigen is not known.

Unique molecular identifiers were used in preparing the TCRbeta library. TCRdb analysed the PCR reads with MiXCR anew, one entry per CDR3 protein. The sample lists around 250,000 distinct CDR3 sequences, 20% to 30% occurring once. V was pared by 0 bases and J by 2 bases, with 20 bases between. Germline CDR1 reads MGHRA; CDR2 reads YSYEKL. This CDR3 comprises 18 residues. The sample consisted of PBMCs, taken before TCRalphabeta/CD19-depleted stem cell transplant. The origin of this receptor is a girl aged 2 to 9 with Fanconi anemia, due to receive a stem cell transplant. V gene TRBV4-1 combines with J gene TRBJ2-7; D is unclear. The CDR3 here is CASSQDRRSRLLTYEQYF. The CDR3 DNA follows: TGCGCCAGCAGCCAAGATCGAAGGTCGAGACTGTTAACCTACGAGCAGTACTTC.